The clone carrying this T cell receptor beta chain was recorded a few times. The antigen is undetermined. Carried by the TCR beta cDNA libraries were unique molecular identifiers. Researchers reported 400,000 to 550,000 cDNA molecules coming from about 1 to 10 million T cells. TCRdb re-analysed the PCR reads in MiXCR, keeping a single row per CDR3 protein. Among about 500,000 distinct CDR3 sequences listed, nearly 45% were seen once. Germline assignment: CDR1 DFQATT and CDR2 SNEGSKA (reference sequence). V lost 6 bases and J 0 bases, leaving 19 bases between the germline ends. This CDR3 is 16 amino acids long. This entry belongs to a study of post-analysis software for immune sequencing data. Findings and limits, study-wide: Versus controls, multiple sclerosis patients showed significantly lower diversity (normalized Chao1). Comparison of patients with controls showed about 5 TRBV segments more frequent in patients, TRBV5-6, TRBV5-1 and TRBV20-1 among them.

Sequencing was carried out using blood. The origin of this receptor is a girl between 5 and 17 years old with multiple sclerosis. The chain links TRBV20-1 to TRBJ2-3; weak D call: TRBD1 (6 bases). In nucleotides, the CDR3 is TGCAGTGCCCAAGGGACACAAAGATCTAGCACAGATACGCAGTATTTT. The encoded protein is CSAQGTQRSSTDTQYF.